This T cell receptor (beta chain) was captured by sequencing in a study of cytomegalovirus exposure and HLA in healthy donors. Regarding the study as a whole: The HLA-A and HLA-B alleles of most subjects were reportedly predicted accurately from TCR beta sequences. In a later analysis, CMV-associated beta chains were mostly HLA-associated, it appeared.

A remark on this clone: Its antigen is currently unknown.

The PCR used 60 Vbeta and 13 Jbeta primers. This table comes from immunoSEQ multiplex PCR, and its TCRdb copy is limited to in-frame clones, with some not included. The sample consists of some 98,000 clones, about four fifths of them appearing once. Germline loops: CDR1 MNHEY, CDR2 SMNVEV (reference sequence). V was pared by 10 bases and J by 3 bases, with 13 bases between. The CDR3 totals 14 residues. The chain carries TRBV27 and TRBJ1-6; the D gene is possibly TRBD1 (6 bases). Input material: PBMCs. This sequence originates from a human donor in good health. This CDR3 reads CATKTDSYNSPLHF. CDR3 nucleotides: TGTGCCACTAAGACGGACAGCTATAATTCACCCCTCCACTTT.